This T cell receptor beta chain stems from a study of blood T cell repertoires in COVID-19. Across the whole study: The United States, Italy and Spain were the sources of the acute and convalescent COVID-19 samples.

The Seattle patients joined while their infection was active and were tracked longitudinally afterward. In the source study's methods: Cell counts per sample came from amplifying reference gene primers. Libraries were prepared by immunoSEQ multiplex PCR; TCRdb keeps only in-frame clonotypes and omits some of them. D and trimming come from the DNA, and the V and J calls and clone size come from that table. The table has about 120,000 clones, 85% to 90% seen once. The germline V gene encodes CDR1 SGHRS and CDR2 YFSETQ. The V gene lost 4 bases and the J gene lost 1 base, with 14 bases spanning the gap. The CDR3 runs to 15 residues.

The specimen sequenced was peripheral blood. The chain links TRBV5-1 to TRBJ1-1; weak D call: TRBD1 (5 bases). This receptor was obtained from a woman in her sixties or seventies with COVID-19, enrolled during active disease. The CDR3 here is CASSLTYGQNTEAFF. The CDR3 DNA is TGCGCCAGCAGCCTAACCTACGGACAGAACACTGAAGCTTTCTTT.